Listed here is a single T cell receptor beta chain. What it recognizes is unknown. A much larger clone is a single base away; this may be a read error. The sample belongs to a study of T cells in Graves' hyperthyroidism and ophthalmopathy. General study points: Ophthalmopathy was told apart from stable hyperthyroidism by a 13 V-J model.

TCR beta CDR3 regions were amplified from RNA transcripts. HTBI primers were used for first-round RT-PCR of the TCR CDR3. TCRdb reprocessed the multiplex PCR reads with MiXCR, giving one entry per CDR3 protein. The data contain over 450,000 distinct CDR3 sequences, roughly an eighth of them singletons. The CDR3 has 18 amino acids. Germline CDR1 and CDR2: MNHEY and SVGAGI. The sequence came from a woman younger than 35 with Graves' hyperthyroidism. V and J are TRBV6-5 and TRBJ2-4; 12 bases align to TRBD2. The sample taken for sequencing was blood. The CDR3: CASSYSWTSGKGKNIRYF. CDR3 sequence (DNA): TGTGCCAGCAGTTACTCGTGGACTAGCGGGAAAGGGAAAAACATTCGGTACTTC.